Below, 32 T cell receptor beta chains from the same sample are listed, as sequenced in a study of blood T cell repertoires in COVID-19. Some clones are missing from TCRdb's copy, which holds only in-frame ones; the method was immunoSEQ multiplex PCR. The sample shows a few hundred thousand clones, around 86% of them seen only once. Input material: peripheral blood. All receptors derive from a woman aged 50 to 60 with COVID-19, enrolled during active disease.

The gene calls are TRBV4-1 and TRBJ1-1; D might be TRBD1 (5 bases). Germline CDR1 MGHRA, CDR2 YSYEKL. There are 18 residues in the CDR3. With 0 bases removed from V and 1 base from J, the gap between germline ends came to 18 bases. The CDR3 region has the DNA TGCGCCAGCAGCCAAGATCCCGCGGGGGTCGGGAAGAACACTGAAGCTTTCTTT. Translating gives CASSQDPAGVGKNTEAFF.

The chain couples TRBV15 to TRBJ1-2; 9 bases align to TRBD1. The CDR3 has 16 residues. The V segment lost 1 base and the J segment 4 bases; nucleotides outside the gene matches: 7. CDR1 is LNHNV, CDR2 YYDKDF, per germline (reference sequence). CDR3 amino acids: CATSRAGTGLGYGYTF. The DNA of the CDR3 is TGTGCCACCAGCAGAGCCGGGACAGGGTTGGGCTATGGCTACACCTTC.

The J gene is TRBJ2-3, the V gene TRBV5-1; 10 bases line up with TRBD1. CDR3 length: 16 residues. Per the germline V gene, CDR1 is SGHRS and CDR2 is YFSETQ. V gave up 4 bases and J gave up 3 bases; unmatched junction bases: 8. CDR3 nucleotides: TGCGCCAGCAGCGTTCGACAGGGGGCATTGACAGATACGCAGTATTTT. Its translation is CASSVRQGALTDTQYF.

The chain joins TRBV9 to TRBJ1-6; 7 positions agree with TRBD1. The J segment lost 14 bases and the V segment lost 6 bases, leaving 11 bases of the junction unmatched. The CDR3 extends over 13 amino acids. CDR1 and CDR2 from the germline V gene are SGDLS and YYNGEE. The CDR3 DNA reads as TGTGCCAGCAAGGGGGCGGGTTCCCAGTCCCTCCACTTT. Translation gives CASKGAGSQSLHF.

This clone was recorded only once. The chain employs TRBV19 and TRBJ2-5; TRBD1 agrees at 7 bases. CDR1 is LNHDA, CDR2 SQIVND, per germline (reference sequence). The CDR3 contains 16 residues. The V segment lost 3 bases and the J segment 4 bases; nucleotides outside the gene matches: 11. The chain's CDR3 is CASSIHRGSKPETQYF. The CDR3 DNA reads TGTGCCAGTAGTATTCACAGGGGATCGAAGCCAGAGACCCAGTACTTC.

V gene TRBV5-1 combines with J gene TRBJ2-3, with 9 bases that match TRBD2. V trimming: 4 bases; J trimming: 2 bases; junction bases outside the gene matches: 5. Germline lookup yields CDR1 SGHRS and CDR2 YFSETQ. This CDR3 spans 15 amino acids. The CDR3, as DNA: TGCGCCAGCAGCGGGCGGGGGGGCCTCACAGATACGCAGTATTTT. Translation gives CASSGRGGLTDTQYF. The full variable domain, in which reference TRBV5-1 and TRBJ2-3 provide the parts outside the CDR3, is KAGVTQTPRYLIKTRGQQVTLSCSPISGHRSVSWYQQTPGQGLQFLFEYFSETQRNKGNFPGRFSGRQFSNSRSEMNVSTLELGDSALYLCASSGRGGLTDTQYFGPGTRLTVL.

The chain recombines TRBV18 with TRBJ1-2; 7 nucleotides agree with TRBD1. Germline V gene sequence: CDR1 KGHSH, CDR2 LQKENI. The CDR3 contains 13 residues. V lost 6 bases to trimming and J lost 3 bases; unmatched junction nucleotides: 4. For the CDR3, the DNA is TGTGCCAGCTCCCAGGGGGGCGACTATGGCTACACCTTC. Its translation: CASSQGGDYGYTF.

The chain is built from TRBV3-1 (or the pseudogene TRBV3-2) and TRBJ2-4; D call uncertain. Per the germline V gene, CDR1 is LGHDT and CDR2 is YNNKEL (reference sequence). This CDR3 comprises 14 residues. Trimming took off 5 bases at V and 0 bases at J, with 8 bases between the two ends. CDR3: CASSNTVAKNIQYF. The CDR3 DNA reads TGTGCCAGCAGCAATACAGTAGCCAAAAACATTCAGTACTTC.

The DNA for the CDR3 is TGTGCCAGCAGTTACGGACAGTCTCCTCTAGCCAAAAACATTCAGTACTTC. It encodes CASSYGQSPLAKNIQYF. The rearrangement joins TRBV5-6 to TRBJ2-4; D may be TRBD1 (6 bases). This CDR3 region has 17 residues. From germline, CDR1 is SGHDT and CDR2 YYEEEE. V dropped 5 bases and J dropped 0 bases, with 18 bases sitting between them.

This chain joins TRBV5-1 and TRBJ1-1; 7 positions agree with TRBD1. J gave up 5 bases and V 0 bases, and 10 bases lay outside the gene matches. This CDR3 contains 16 residues. Per germline, CDR1 SGHRS and CDR2 YFSETQ. The chain's CDR3 is CASSLGQGRSGTEAFF. CDR3 DNA: TGCGCCAGCAGCTTGGGACAGGGTCGGTCAGGGACTGAAGCTTTCTTT.

The CDR3 bases are TGTGCCAGCAGCCTCCAGGGTTCACCCCTCCACTTT. This codes for CASSLQGSPLHF. The V and J genes are TRBV5-4 and TRBJ1-6, with a possible D match to TRBD1 (5 bases). Germline CDR1 and CDR2: SGHNT and YYREEE (reference sequence). Deletions cut 4 bases from V and 9 bases from J, with 8 bases between. CDR3 length: 12 amino acids.

The chain uses TRBV9 and TRBJ2-2; TRBD2 might be the D (6 bases). V was pared by 4 bases and J by 8 bases, with 18 bases between. The CDR3 is 15 amino acids. Germline CDR1 and CDR2: SGDLS and YYNGEE. The CDR3 nucleotides are TGTGCCAGCAGCAGTTCCGGGACTTCCAGGGGGGAGCTGTTTTTT. Translation gives CASSSSGTSRGELFF.

V usage is TRBV14 and J usage is TRBJ2-6; D may be TRBD1 (6 bases). Germline V gives CDR1 SGHDN, CDR2 FVKESK. CDR3 length: 17 residues. Trimming pared 0 bases from V and 3 bases from J, leaving 12 bases between. This CDR3 reads CASSQEGGPGGANVLTF. DNA for the CDR3: TGTGCCAGCAGCCAAGAAGGGGGACCGGGTGGGGCCAACGTCCTGACTTTC.

This clone was recorded only once. The chain joins TRBV4-2 to TRBJ1-2; no clear D gene. Trimming removed 0 bases at V and 5 bases at J, with 13 bases between. The germline gives CDR1 LGHNA, CDR2 YNFKEQ. The CDR3 is 15 amino acids. CDR3 sequence: CASSQDRFAEYGYTF. CDR3 nucleotide sequence: TGTGCCAGCAGCCAAGATAGATTTGCGGAGTATGGCTACACCTTC.

The rearrangement uses TRBV5-1 and TRBJ2-7; a weak D match, TRBD2 (5 bases). Germline V gives CDR1 SGHRS, CDR2 YFSETQ. Between the trimmed V and J ends, which lost 2 bases and 0 bases, there was a span of 9 bases. The CDR3 is 14 residues long. For the CDR3, the DNA is TGCGCCAGCAGCTTAGGAGGCCTCTCCTACGAGCAGTACTTC. This sequence encodes CASSLGGLSYEQYF.

The V and J genes are TRBV2 and TRBJ1-4, with TRBD1 matching over 7 bases. With 3 bases clipped from V and 8 bases from J, the junction kept 12 bases outside the gene matches. Germline values: CDR1 SNHLY, CDR2 FYNNEI. The CDR3 has 16 amino acids. CDR3 amino acids: CASSEFGGRQGEKLFF. CDR3 nucleotide sequence: TGTGCCAGCAGTGAGTTCGGGGGCCGACAGGGAGAAAAACTGTTTTTT.

This chain uses TRBV9 with TRBJ2-3; a weak D match, TRBD2 (5 bases). Germline CDR1 is SGDLS and CDR2 is YYNGEE. CDR3 length: 15 amino acids. Trimming stripped 2 bases from V and 5 bases from J, with 15 bases between. The DNA for the CDR3 is TGTGCCAGCAGCGTTAGACAAACACGGGGAGATACGCAGTATTTT. Protein product: CASSVRQTRGDTQYF.

A few counts support this clone. V is TRBV30 and J is TRBJ2-7, with TRBD1 matching 7 bases. Germline CDR1 reads GTSNPN; CDR2 reads SVGIG (reference sequence). J was trimmed by 1 base and V by 7 bases; bases with no gene match: 4. This CDR3 is built from 12 residues. The CDR3 reads CASTGSSYEQYF. CDR3 nucleotides: TGTGCCTCGACAGGGTCGTCCTACGAGCAGTACTTC.

This rearrangement joins TRBV27 to TRBJ2-1, with D perhaps matching TRBD1 (7 bases). CDR1 is MNHEY, CDR2 SMNVEV, per germline (reference sequence). The CDR3 has 15 amino acids. The germline V and J ends were trimmed by 2 bases and 7 bases, with 15 bases remaining between them. The CDR3 DNA reads TGTGCCAGCAGTTTACGGCGGGACAGTATTAATGAGCAGTTCTTC. Translated: CASSLRRDSINEQFF.

In the case of this clone: This sample also contains other DNA sequences that code for the same CDR3. V usage is TRBV27 and J usage is TRBJ2-3; a possible D gene is TRBD1 (6 bases). V lost 6 bases and J 6 bases, leaving 13 bases between the germline ends. The V gene's germline CDR1 is MNHEY and CDR2 SMNVEV (reference sequence). This CDR3 is 13 amino acids long. DNA of the CDR3: TGTGCCAGCAGAACCACAGGGTCTGATACGCAGTATTTT. Translating gives CASRTTGSDTQYF.

The chain carries TRBV19 and TRBJ2-3; 8 bases are shared with TRBD2. CDR3 length equals 14 residues. Per germline, CDR1 LNHDA and CDR2 SQIVND (reference sequence). V was pared by 5 bases and J by 7 bases, with 8 bases of the junction left unmatched. The CDR3 bases are TGTGCCAGTAGTCCCACGATAGCGGGGAATACGCAGTATTTT. Protein: CASSPTIAGNTQYF.

This clone has just one count. The chain joins TRBV19 to TRBJ1-1; 7 bases fit TRBD1. CDR1 is LNHDA, CDR2 SQIVND, per germline (reference sequence). J was trimmed by 1 base and V by 6 bases; bases with no gene match: 8. This CDR3 spans 15 amino acids. The CDR3 DNA follows: TGTGCCAGTAGCCTCGACAGGGCGTGGAACACTGAAGCTTTCTTT. This translates into CASSLDRAWNTEAFF. The complete variable domain, with remaining parts taken from reference TRBV19 and TRBJ1-1, reads DGGITQSPKYLFRKEGQNVTLSCEQNLNHDAMYWYRQDPGQGLRLIYYSQIVNDFQKGDIAEGYSVSREKKESFPLTVTSAQKNPTAFYLCASSLDRAWNTEAFFGQGTRLTVV.

The V gene is TRBV6-4, the J gene TRBJ1-6; perhaps TRBD1 as D (6 bases). CDR1 MRHNA and CDR2 SNTAGT come from the germline V gene. The V end was cut by 5 bases, the J end by 2 bases, with 10 bases between. The CDR3 has 15 residues. For the CDR3, the DNA is TGTGCCAGCAGTCCAGGGGTTACCTATAATTCACCCCTCCACTTT. Translated, it gives CASSPGVTYNSPLHF.

J is TRBJ1-4 and V is TRBV5-1, with D possibly being TRBD1 (5 bases). Trimming cost V 4 bases and J 2 bases, with 15 bases left between them. The germline gives CDR1 SGHRS, CDR2 YFSETQ. The CDR3 has 16 amino acids. This CDR3 is CASSLGDSGTNEKLFF. In nucleotides, the CDR3 is TGCGCCAGCAGCCTGGGGGATTCAGGGACTAATGAAAAACTGTTTTTT.

The V call is TRBV19, the J call TRBJ1-2, with D perhaps matching TRBD1 (6 bases). CDR1 is LNHDA, CDR2 SQIVND, per germline (reference sequence). V shed 5 bases and J shed 5 bases, with 24 bases lying between them. The CDR3 length is 17 residues. This CDR3 reads CASSPPGTTTHYYGYTF. CDR3 bases: TGTGCCAGTAGTCCACCCGGGACAACAACACACTATTATGGCTACACCTTC.

This rearrangement joins TRBV7-2 to TRBJ2-3; 8 bases line up with TRBD2. Germline V gives CDR1 SGHTA, CDR2 FQGNSA. This CDR3 contains 15 residues. Losses at the gene ends were 4 bases for V and 6 bases for J; bases not matched to a gene: 9. In nucleotides, the CDR3 is TGTGCCAGCAGCTCAGTCCCGGGACTAGGGGATACGCAGTATTTT. This codes for CASSSVPGLGDTQYF.

This chain uses TRBV6-5 with TRBJ2-1; no firm D call. The length of the CDR3 is 14 residues. Germline V gives CDR1 MNHEY, CDR2 SVGAGI. Trimming shortened V by 2 bases and J by 4 bases, and 9 bases separated the two germline ends. The CDR3 reads CASSYELPYNEQFF. CDR3 sequence (DNA): TGTGCCAGCAGTTACGAACTACCTTACAATGAGCAGTTCTTC.

The rearrangement joins TRBV6-5 to TRBJ1-2; 7 nucleotides match TRBD1. Trimming cost V 6 bases and J 14 bases; bases outside gene matches: 18. This CDR3 has 14 residues. Germline V gene lookup returns CDR1 MNHEY and CDR2 SVGAGI. CDR3 in amino acids: CASRATGFLPVKTF. The DNA for the CDR3 is TGTGCCAGCAGAGCGACAGGGTTCTTACCCGTAAAGACCTTC.

The chain recombines TRBV12-5 with TRBJ2-1, with D hard to call. Germline V gene data show CDR1 as LGHNT and CDR2 as FRNRAP. This CDR3 comprises 15 residues. V lost 5 bases and J 0 bases, leaving 11 bases between the germline ends. CDR3 sequence: CASGPHRGSYNEQFF. The CDR3 bases are TGTGCTAGTGGTCCTCATCGCGGCTCCTACAATGAGCAGTTCTTC.

This clone was detected once. The V gene is TRBV2, the J gene TRBJ2-1; 7 bases map to TRBD2. The CDR3 sequence is 13 residues long. Germline V lookup: CDR1 SNHLY, CDR2 FYNNEI. The ends lost 7 bases at V and 6 bases at J; junction bases unmatched: 6. The CDR3 region has the DNA TGTGCCAGCACCAGCGGGGACTTCAATGAGCAGTTCTTC. Translating gives CASTSGDFNEQFF.

This clone has only a few counts. The chain links TRBV5-6 to TRBJ2-2, with 7 bases lining up with TRBD1. Trimming cost V 2 bases and J 7 bases; bases outside gene matches: 11. The CDR3 length is 16 residues. Germline V gene data show CDR1 as SGHDT and CDR2 as YYEEEE. Here the CDR3 DNA reads TGTGCCAGCAGCTTCCACCGTGGGACAGAAAGCGGGGAGCTGTTTTTT. Translation: CASSFHRGTESGELFF.

This sequence joins TRBV30 and TRBJ1-3; maybe TRBD1 (5 bases). From germline, CDR1 is GTSNPN and CDR2 SVGIG (reference sequence). CDR3 length: 14 residues. V lost 1 base to trimming and J lost 3 bases, with 10 bases between them. The CDR3 spells CAWSGGWDGNTIYF. The CDR3 nucleotides are TGTGCCTGGAGTGGGGGCTGGGATGGAAACACCATATATTTT.